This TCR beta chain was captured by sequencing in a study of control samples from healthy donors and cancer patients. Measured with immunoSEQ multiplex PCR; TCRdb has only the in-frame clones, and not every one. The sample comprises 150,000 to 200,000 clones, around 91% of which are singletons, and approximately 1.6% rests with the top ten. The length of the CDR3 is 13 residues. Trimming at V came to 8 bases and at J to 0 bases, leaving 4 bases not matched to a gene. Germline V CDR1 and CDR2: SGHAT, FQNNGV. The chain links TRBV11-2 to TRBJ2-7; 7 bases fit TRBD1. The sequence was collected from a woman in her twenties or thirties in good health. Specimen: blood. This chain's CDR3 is CASGRDSSYEQYF. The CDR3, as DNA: TGTGCCAGCGGCCGGGACAGCTCCTACGAGCAGTACTTC.